These 22 T cell receptor beta chains originate from one sample sequenced in a study of shared clonotypes between healthy human individuals. Profiling relied on immunoSEQ multiplex PCR, and the TCRdb table lists in-frame clones only, not all of them. Seen here are millions of clones, approximately 95% observed once, and the top ten hold roughly 1%. Naive CD8 cells, CD45RO-negative and positively selected for CCR7, excluded terminally differentiated effector memory CD45RA+ cells. Sequenced sample: naive CD8+ T cells sorted from blood. Receptor source: a man aged 18-30 years in good health.

The chain carries TRBV9 and TRBJ2-2; perhaps TRBD2 as D (7 bases). V was trimmed by 4 bases and J by 8 bases, leaving 12 bases between them. This CDR3 contains 13 residues. Germline V gene lookup returns CDR1 SGDLS and CDR2 YYNGEE. The CDR3 sequence is CASSPGGRGELFF. CDR3 sequence (DNA): TGTGCCAGCAGCCCCGGGGGGCGAGGGGAGCTGTTTTTT. Complete variable domain (other parts from reference TRBV9 and TRBJ2-2): DSGVTQTPKHLITATGQRVTLRCSPRSGDLSVYWYQQSLDQGLQFLIQYYNGEERAKGNILERFSAQQFPDLHSELNLSSLELGDSALYFCASSPGGRGELFFGEGSRLTVL.

The chain uses TRBV6-5 and TRBJ2-7; TRBD1 aligns across 7 bases. With V trimmed by 4 bases and J by 2 bases, 11 bases remained unmatched. CDR1 and CDR2 from the germline V gene are MNHEY and SVGAGI. The CDR3 covers 16 residues. The CDR3 bases are TGTGCCAGCAGTTTCGCCGGGACAGCCGGCGCCTACGAGCAGTACTTC. Its translation is CASSFAGTAGAYEQYF.

The chain employs TRBV5-8 and TRBJ2-5; D is uncertain. The V end was cut by 5 bases, the J end by 4 bases, with 15 bases between. The germline V gene encodes CDR1 SGHTS and CDR2 YDEGEE. The CDR3 sequence is 14 residues long. The CDR3 DNA reads TGTGCCAGCAGTGGGCCTGGTCGAGGAGAGACCCAGTACTTC. Its translation: CASSGPGRGETQYF.

This sequence joins TRBV11-3 and TRBJ2-1; no firm D call. V shed 5 bases and J shed 7 bases, with 12 bases lying between them. Germline V gene lookup returns CDR1 SGHNT and CDR2 YENEEA. There are 13 residues in the CDR3. In nucleotides, the CDR3 is TGTGCCAGCAGCCGCTTCTCGAAAAATGAGCAGTTCTTC. Translation gives CASSRFSKNEQFF. The full variable domain, with the rest looked up from reference TRBV11-3 and TRBJ2-1, is EAGVVQSPRYKIIEKKQPVAFWCNPISGHNTLYWYLQNLGQGPELLIRYENEEAVDDSQLPKDRFSAERLKGVDSTLKIQPAELGDSAVYLCASSRFSKNEQFFGPGTRLTVL.

The chain carries TRBV4-1 and TRBJ2-5; D not certain. CDR1 is MGHRA and CDR2 is YSYEKL in the germline V gene. V dropped 0 bases and J dropped 3 bases, with 8 bases sitting between them. The length of the CDR3 is 14 residues. The CDR3 region is CASSQDRVEETQYF. CDR3 nucleotide sequence: TGCGCCAGCAGCCAAGATCGAGTAGAAGAGACCCAGTACTTC.

The chain links TRBV28 to TRBJ1-2; D might be TRBD1 (6 bases). The germline V gene encodes CDR1 MDHEN and CDR2 SYDVKM. The CDR3 extends over 14 amino acids. V was pared by 5 bases and J by 4 bases, with 14 bases between. CDR3 region: CASSRQDFLYGYTF. CDR3 nucleotides: TGTGCCAGCAGTCGACAGGATTTCCTCTATGGCTACACCTTC.

V usage is TRBV28 and J usage is TRBJ2-2; D gene uncertain. CDR1 and CDR2 from the germline V gene are MDHEN and SYDVKM. The CDR3 is made up of 14 amino acids. V was pared by 5 bases and J by 1 base, with 8 bases between. The chain's CDR3 is CASSPERNTGELFF. CDR3 DNA: TGTGCCAGCAGTCCTGAACGGAACACCGGGGAGCTGTTTTTT.

The chain uses TRBV6-1 and TRBJ2-1; D gene unclear. CDR3 length: 16 residues. Germline lookup yields CDR1 MNHNS and CDR2 SASEGT. V shed 2 bases and J shed 8 bases, with 19 bases lying between them. CDR3 nucleotides: TGTGCCAGCAGTGAATTTTCCCCCGAAGCTGAGCATGAGCAGTTCTTC. It specifies CASSEFSPEAEHEQFF.

The chain employs TRBV4-1 and TRBJ1-1; 7 positions match TRBD1. V was clipped by 4 bases and J by 1 base; unmatched bases: 6. Germline assignment: CDR1 MGHRA and CDR2 YSYEKL. This CDR3 has 15 residues. CDR3 nucleotides: TGCGCCAGCAGCCTCACGGGACAGACGAACACTGAAGCTTTCTTT. It is translated as CASSLTGQTNTEAFF.

CDR3 sequence reads: CASSGTGFGEKLFF. In DNA, the CDR3 is TGTGCCAGCAGTGGGACAGGGTTCGGTGAAAAACTGTTTTTT. The chain couples TRBV2 to TRBJ1-4; 8 bases are a match to TRBD1. After removal of 4 bases from V and 7 bases from J, the junction contained 5 bases not matched to a gene. The CDR3 totals 14 residues. CDR1 SNHLY and CDR2 FYNNEI come from the germline V gene.

V usage is TRBV6-1 and J usage is TRBJ2-3; D remains unclear. This CDR3 contains 13 residues. The ends were cut back, 10 bases at V and 2 bases at J, with 13 bases in the middle. The germline V gene encodes CDR1 MNHNS and CDR2 SASEGT. CDR3 nucleotides: TGTGCCACCCCTACCCCTAACACAGATACGCAGTATTTT. Translated, it gives CATPTPNTDTQYF.

This chain uses TRBV27 with TRBJ1-1; D not resolved. Trimming pared 6 bases from V and 5 bases from J, leaving 13 bases between. This CDR3 comprises 13 residues. The germline gives CDR1 MNHEY, CDR2 SMNVEV (reference sequence). The CDR3 loop is CASSQLGGTEAFF. CDR3 sequence (DNA): TGTGCCAGCAGCCAACTGGGAGGGACTGAAGCTTTCTTT.

The chain recombines TRBV29-1 with TRBJ2-4, with D tentatively TRBD1 or TRBD2 (5 bases each). Germline loops: CDR1 SQVTM, CDR2 ANQGSEA. V was clipped by 0 bases and J by 0 bases, with 9 bases between them. The CDR3 loop spans 15 amino acids. The DNA for the CDR3 is TGCAGCGTTGAAGATCGAGGGGAAGCCAAAAACATTCAGTACTTC. Its translation is CSVEDRGEAKNIQYF.

The V and J genes are TRBV6-1 and TRBJ1-5; D is undetermined. Trimming took off 2 bases at V and 2 bases at J, with 13 bases between the two ends. The CDR3 spans 16 residues. From germline, CDR1 is MNHNS and CDR2 SASEGT. CDR3 coding DNA: TGTGCCAGCAGTGAAACTAGGGCAGGAGGCAATCAGCCCCAGCATTTT. Translating it yields CASSETRAGGNQPQHF.

J is TRBJ1-5 and V is TRBV15, with D possibly TRBD1 on 6 matching bases. CDR1 LNHNV and CDR2 YYDKDF come from the germline V gene (reference sequence). Trimming removed 0 bases at V and 6 bases at J, with 12 bases between. CDR3 size: 15 residues. In DNA, the CDR3 is TGTGCCACCAGCAGAGATGGGCGGGGGCCTCAGCCCCAGCATTTT. Its protein product is CATSRDGRGPQPQHF.

This clone appeared once. The sample contains more than one DNA sequence encoding this CDR3. The chain uses TRBV14 and TRBJ2-7, with TRBD2 matching 10 bases. Per germline, CDR1 SGHDN and CDR2 FVKESK. This CDR3 comprises 14 residues. V lost 4 bases to trimming and J lost 4 bases; unmatched junction nucleotides: 4. The CDR3: CASSLGLATYEQYF. The DNA for the CDR3 is TGTGCCAGCAGCCTGGGACTAGCGACGTACGAGCAGTACTTC.

The rearrangement links TRBV6-5 to TRBJ2-5; D unclear. V lost 6 bases and J 5 bases, leaving 19 bases between the germline ends. Germline CDR1 MNHEY, CDR2 SVGAGI. This CDR3 has 15 amino acids. CDR3 residues: CASSNTPSLGETQYF. In DNA, the CDR3 is TGTGCCAGCAGCAACACCCCCAGTCTCGGGGAGACCCAGTACTTC.

The chain uses TRBV28 and TRBJ1-6; no clear D gene. V lost 1 base and J lost 0, with 4 bases in between. In germline, CDR1 is MDHEN, CDR2 SYDVKM. The CDR3 contains 15 residues. The CDR3 is CASSLSISYNSPLHF. Here the CDR3 DNA reads TGTGCCAGCAGTTTATCTATCTCCTATAATTCACCCCTCCACTTT.

The V and J genes are TRBV4-1 and TRBJ2-1; 9 bases map to TRBD2. Germline assignment: CDR1 MGHRA and CDR2 YSYEKL. Trimming took 3 bases from V and 10 from J; bases not matched to a gene: 10. The CDR3 has 15 residues. The CDR3 loop reads CASSQYAGGGGEQFF. The CDR3 bases are TGCGCCAGCAGCCAGTATGCGGGAGGGGGCGGCGAGCAGTTCTTC.

The chain links TRBV6-1 to TRBJ2-7; D is unclear. V was trimmed by 7 bases and J by 6 bases, leaving 13 bases between them. The CDR3 runs to 12 residues. The V gene's germline CDR1 is MNHNS and CDR2 SASEGT. The CDR3 reads CASKGAQTEQYF. DNA of the CDR3: TGTGCCAGCAAGGGCGCTCAAACCGAGCAGTACTTC.

A note on this clone: This CDR3 is also generated by other DNA sequences in the sample. This chain links TRBV9 with TRBJ2-3, with 10 bases lining up with TRBD2. The CDR3 consists of 14 residues. The germline V gene has CDR1 SGDLS and CDR2 YYNGEE. Trimming cost V 4 bases and J 3 bases; bases outside gene matches: 2. CDR3 sequence reads: CASSPSGSTDTQYF. CDR3 coding DNA: TGTGCCAGCAGCCCTAGCGGGAGTACAGATACGCAGTATTTT.

The rearrangement uses TRBV25-1 and TRBJ2-3; perhaps TRBD1 as D (7 bases). CDR1 is MGHDK and CDR2 is SYGVNS in the germline V gene. The CDR3 has 14 residues. V lost 4 bases and J 3 bases, leaving 11 bases between the germline ends. CDR3 bases: TGTGCCAGCAGTGGCAGGGGGGTGACAGATACGCAGTATTTT. It yields the protein CASSGRGVTDTQYF.